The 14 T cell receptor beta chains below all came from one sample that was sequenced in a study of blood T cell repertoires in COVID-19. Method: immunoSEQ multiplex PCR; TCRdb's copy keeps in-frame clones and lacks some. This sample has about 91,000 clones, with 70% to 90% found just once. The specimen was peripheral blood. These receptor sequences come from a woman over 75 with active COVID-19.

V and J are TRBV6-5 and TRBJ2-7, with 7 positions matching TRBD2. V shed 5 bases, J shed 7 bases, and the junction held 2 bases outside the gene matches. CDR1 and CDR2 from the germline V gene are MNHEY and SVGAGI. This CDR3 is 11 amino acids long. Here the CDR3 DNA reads TGTGCCAGCAGTCACGGGGGGGAGCAGTACTTC. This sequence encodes CASSHGGEQYF.

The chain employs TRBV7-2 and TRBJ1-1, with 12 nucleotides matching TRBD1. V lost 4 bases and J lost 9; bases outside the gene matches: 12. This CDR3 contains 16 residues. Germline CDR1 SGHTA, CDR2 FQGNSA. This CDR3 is CASSYETGQGARKAFF. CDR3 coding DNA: TGTGCCAGCAGCTACGAAACGGGACAGGGGGCCCGGAAAGCTTTCTTT. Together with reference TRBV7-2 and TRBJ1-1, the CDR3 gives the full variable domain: GAGVSQSPSNKVTEKGKDVELRCDPISGHTALYWYRQSLGQGLEFLIYFQGNSAPDKSGLPSDRFSAERTGGSVSTLTIQRTQQEDSAVYLCASSYETGQGARKAFFGQGTRLTVV.

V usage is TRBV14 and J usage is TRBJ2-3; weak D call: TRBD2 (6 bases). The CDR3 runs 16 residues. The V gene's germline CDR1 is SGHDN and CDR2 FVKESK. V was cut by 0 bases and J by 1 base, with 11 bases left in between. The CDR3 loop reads CASSQDWRDGTDTQYF. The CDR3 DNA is TGTGCCAGCAGCCAAGATTGGCGGGATGGCACAGATACGCAGTATTTT.

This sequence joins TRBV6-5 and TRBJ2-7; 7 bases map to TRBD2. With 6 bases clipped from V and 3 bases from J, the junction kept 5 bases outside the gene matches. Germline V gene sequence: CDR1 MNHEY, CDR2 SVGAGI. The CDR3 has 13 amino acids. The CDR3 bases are TGTGCCAGCAGGGTTGGGACTATCTACGAGCAGTACTTC. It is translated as CASRVGTIYEQYF.

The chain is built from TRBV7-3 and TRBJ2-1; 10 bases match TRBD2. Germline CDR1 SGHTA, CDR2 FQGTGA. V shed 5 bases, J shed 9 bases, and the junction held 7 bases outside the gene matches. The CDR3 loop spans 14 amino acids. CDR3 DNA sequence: TGTGCCAGCAGCGCGGGACTAGCGTCCGGTGAGCAGTTCTTC. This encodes CASSAGLASGEQFF.

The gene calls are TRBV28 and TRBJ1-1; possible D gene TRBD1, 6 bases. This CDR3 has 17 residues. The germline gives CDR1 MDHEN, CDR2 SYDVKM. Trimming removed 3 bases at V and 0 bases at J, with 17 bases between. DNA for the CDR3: TGTGCCAGCAGTTTCGGGGGGCAGGGGCAGGTGAACACTGAAGCTTTCTTT. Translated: CASSFGGQGQVNTEAFF.

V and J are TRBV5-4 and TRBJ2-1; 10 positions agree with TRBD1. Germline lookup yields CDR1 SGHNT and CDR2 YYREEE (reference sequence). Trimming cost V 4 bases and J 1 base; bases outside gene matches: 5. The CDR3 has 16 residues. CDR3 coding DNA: TGTGCCAGCAGCGCCAGGGGACAGGGGTCCTACAATGAGCAGTTCTTC. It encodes CASSARGQGSYNEQFF.

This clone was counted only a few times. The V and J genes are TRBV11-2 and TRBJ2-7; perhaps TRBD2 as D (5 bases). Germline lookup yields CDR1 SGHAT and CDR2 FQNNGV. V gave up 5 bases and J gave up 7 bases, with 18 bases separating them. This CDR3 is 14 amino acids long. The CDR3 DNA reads TGTGCCAGCAGCCCGTCGCTGCTCGGGGTGGAGCAGTACTTC. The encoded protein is CASSPSLLGVEQYF.

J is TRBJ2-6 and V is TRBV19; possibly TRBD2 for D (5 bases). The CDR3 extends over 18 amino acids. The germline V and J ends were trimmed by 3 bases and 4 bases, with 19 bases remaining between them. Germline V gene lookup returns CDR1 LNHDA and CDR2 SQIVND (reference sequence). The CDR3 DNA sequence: TGTGCCAGTAGTATCACCGGGATCCCCGGTTCCGGGGCCAACGTCCTGACTTTC. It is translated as CASSITGIPGSGANVLTF.

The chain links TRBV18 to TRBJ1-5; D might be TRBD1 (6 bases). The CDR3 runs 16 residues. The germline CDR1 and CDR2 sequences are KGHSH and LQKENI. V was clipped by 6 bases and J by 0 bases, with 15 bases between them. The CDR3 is CASSSSAQGSNQPQHF. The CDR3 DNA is TGTGCCAGCTCTTCGAGTGCACAGGGTAGCAATCAGCCCCAGCATTTT.

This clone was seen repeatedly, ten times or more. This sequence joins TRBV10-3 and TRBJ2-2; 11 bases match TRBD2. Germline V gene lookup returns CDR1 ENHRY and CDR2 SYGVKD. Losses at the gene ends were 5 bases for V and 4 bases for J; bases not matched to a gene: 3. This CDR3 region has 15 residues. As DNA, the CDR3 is TGTGCCATCAGTTCCGGACTAGCGGGCACCGGGGAGCTGTTTTTT. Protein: CAISSGLAGTGELFF.

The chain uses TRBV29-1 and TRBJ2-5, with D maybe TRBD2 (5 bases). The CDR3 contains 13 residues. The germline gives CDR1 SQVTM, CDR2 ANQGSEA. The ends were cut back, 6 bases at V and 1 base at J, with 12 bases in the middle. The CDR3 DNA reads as TGCAGCGTCCTCCCTAGCAGCCAAGAGACCCAGTACTTC. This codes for CSVLPSSQETQYF.

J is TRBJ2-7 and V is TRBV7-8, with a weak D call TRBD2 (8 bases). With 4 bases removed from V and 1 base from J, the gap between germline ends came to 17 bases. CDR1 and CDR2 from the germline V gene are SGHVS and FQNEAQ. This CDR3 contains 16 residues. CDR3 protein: CASSSPGGTESYEQYF. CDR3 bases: TGTGCCAGCAGCTCCCCGGGGGGGACAGAGTCCTACGAGCAGTACTTC.

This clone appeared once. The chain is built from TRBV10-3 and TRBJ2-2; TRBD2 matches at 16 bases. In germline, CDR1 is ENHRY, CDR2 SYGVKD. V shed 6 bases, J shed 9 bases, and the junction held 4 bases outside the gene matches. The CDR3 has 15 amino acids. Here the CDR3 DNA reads TGTGCCATCAGCGGGACTAGCGGGAGGGGTCGGGAGCTGTTTTTT. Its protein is CAISGTSGRGRELFF.